This T cell receptor (beta chain) was recovered during a study of T cell changes during pregnancy in multiple sclerosis. V was cut by 8 bases and J by 8 bases, with 21 bases left in between. Germline V gene lookup returns CDR1 MNHNY and CDR2 SVGAGI (reference sequence). The CDR3 has 14 amino acids. Assay: immunoSEQ multiplex PCR; the TCRdb copy retains only in-frame clones and omits some. The sample includes about 44,000 clones, 75% to 95% seen only once; the top ten take 0.7%. The sample here was CD4+ T cells from peripheral blood mononuclear cells, taken before pregnancy. The rearrangement links TRBV6-6 to TRBJ1-2; tentative D call: TRBD1 (6 bases). The sequence derives from a female donor with multiple sclerosis, enrolled in a pregnancy study. The CDR3 here is CASEDQGRISGYTF. The CDR3 region has the DNA TGTGCCAGCGAGGATCAGGGGCGCATAAGCGGCTACACCTTC.